This T cell receptor (beta chain) originates from a study of T-cell memory formation after mild COVID-19. Study context: TCR clusters were largely donor specific.

The junction had 7 bases not matched to a gene; V was cut back by 5 bases and J by 8 bases. The CDR3 extends over 13 amino acids. Concerning this clonotype itself: Its antigen is not identified.

Whole-study results and caveats: The pre-infection memory compartment contained some responding clones, suggesting cross-reactive memory joined.

5'RACE primed at constant segments yielded TCR alpha and TCR beta cDNA libraries bearing sample barcodes and UMIs. In TCRdb, the 5' RACE reads were re-called with MiXCR into one record per CDR3 protein. This table has 350,000 to 500,000 distinct CDR3 sequences, more than 20% appearing once. Input material: PBMCs or a T cell subset sorted from them (not recorded which). The source is an adult woman who had mild COVID-19 (a few samples of this study predate the infection). Cell type and time point are not known. The chain couples TRBV12-3 or TRBV12-4 to TRBJ1-2; 8 nucleotides align to TRBD1. This CDR3 is CASSPAGGQGYTF. CDR3 nucleotide sequence: TGTGCCAGCAGTCCTGCAGGGGGCCAAGGCTACACCTTC.